The clone carrying this T cell receptor (beta chain) appeared once. This sample was included in a study of control samples from healthy donors and cancer patients. The germline V gene has CDR1 SNHLY and CDR2 FYNNEI. This CDR3 has 14 amino acids. With 3 bases removed from V and 5 bases from J, the gap between germline ends came to 13 bases. Assay: immunoSEQ multiplex PCR; the TCRdb copy retains only in-frame clones and omits some. This sample carries tens of thousands of clones, around 84% of them seen once, and the ten largest clones take more than 12%. Sequences were obtained from blood. The chain has TRBV2 and TRBJ2-5; possibly TRBD1 for D (5 bases). This receptor was taken from a man in his fifties or sixties in good health. As DNA, the CDR3 is TGTGCCAGCAGTGACAGGGTTCGAAAGGAGACCCAGTACTTC. Its translation: CASSDRVRKETQYF.